This entry features one TCR beta chain sequence. Its cognate antigen has yet to be identified. Base qualities are missing; no much larger clone stands one base away. The sample belongs to a study of T cell changes during pregnancy in multiple sclerosis (dated by TCRdb to between 2017 and 2020). In the study overall: The study examined how the T cell repertoire changed over the course of pregnancy in women with multiple sclerosis.

Clipping removes 4 bases from V and 7 bases from J, with 8 as the unmatched junction base count. The germline V gene provides CDR1 SGHVS and CDR2 FQNEAQ. The CDR3 holds 15 amino acids from the cysteine to the phenylalanine. Only CDR3 DNA is held: 45 bases, read in frame from base 1. Receptors were amplified or captured by the immunoSEQ multiplex PCR assay. TCRdb holds this immuneACCESS table with in-frame rearrangements only. Some clones are missing; in checked studies, unresolved V genes explain under half, and the rest has no known cause. The sample has approximately 80,000 clones on record, 91% of them singletons. The ten largest clones take up roughly 4% of the sample.

The chain joins TRBV7-8 to TRBJ1-2; TRBD1 aligns with 11 central bases. The sample in question was PBMCs, obtained in the first trimester of pregnancy. The receptor's source is a female donor in good health, serving as a control in a pregnancy study. Some clones in this sample may be carry-over from other donors' samples. The DNA is as follows: TGTGCCAGCAGCTATCGTGGACAGGGGGCTCTTGGCTACACCTTC. This sequence encodes CASSYRGQGALGYTF.